The source of this TCR beta chain is a study of spatial heterogeneity in lung cancer. This clonotype has more than one count but fewer than ten. TCRdb used MiXCR to reprocess the 5' RACE reads, holding one entry per CDR3 protein. The profile covers about 16,000 distinct CDR3 sequences, with about 6% appearing a single time and 25% taken by the ten largest. The CDR3 spans 18 residues. The V gene's germline CDR1 is LGHDT and CDR2 YNNKEL (reference sequence). Trimming took 0 bases from V and 8 from J; bases not matched to a gene: 15. Time point noted: blood at routine non-recurrence follow-up after resection.

Here the sequenced sample was PBMCs, taken at follow-up. The chain combines TRBV3-1 with TRBJ2-4; 8 bases map to TRBD1. This clonotype was obtained from a male donor with early-stage non-small cell lung cancer. DNA for the CDR3: TGTGCCAGCAGCCAAGATAATACCCCTGGACAGGGCCGGTACATTCAGTACTTC. It encodes CASSQDNTPGQGRYIQYF.